One T cell receptor (beta chain) is described in this entry. A read error may explain this, as a much larger clone is one base away. V was pared by 6 bases and J by 7 bases, with 8 bases of the junction left unmatched. This CDR3 comprises 13 residues. Germline V gives CDR1 SQVTM, CDR2 ANQGSEA. This sample was taken from a study of blood T cells in healthy people across ages. PCR was performed a second time for about 7 to 11 cycles using a sample-barcoded 5' primer and a J-beta primer mix. Sequencing yielded, for each sample, at least 2.5 million paired-end reads carrying CDR3. TCRdb recomputed calls from the 5' RACE reads with MiXCR, one row per CDR3 protein. The sample lists 650,000 to 800,000 distinct CDR3 sequences, about 51% seen once, with about 13% in the top ten.

Sequencing input: blood. J is TRBJ1-4 and V is TRBV29-1; 7 bases are a match to TRBD1. The TCR comes from a woman aged 80 or over in good health. The CDR3 loop is CSVGQVEGEKLFF. CDR3 DNA: TGCAGCGTCGGACAGGTAGAAGGTGAAAAACTGTTTTTT.